This entry is about one T cell receptor beta chain. The CDR3 is 14 amino acids. V lost 4 bases, J lost 6 bases, and 7 bases stayed unmatched. The V gene's germline CDR1 is SGHVS and CDR2 FNYEAQ. As to treatment: randomized to nivolumab then ipilimumab (arm A) or the reverse (arm B). PBMC sorting kept live CD3+CD8+ cells without CD19 or CD56. TCRdb's table, derived via immunoSEQ multiplex PCR, lists solely in-frame clones and lacks some. The table lists 9,500 to 13,000 clones, approximately 73% of them singletons. The sample originates from a study of sequential checkpoint blockade in melanoma. The sample in question was CD8+ T cells sorted from blood (inferred from file names), obtained from a patient given nivolumab and ipilimumab in sequence. The chain is built from TRBV7-6 and TRBJ2-3; 7 nucleotides line up with TRBD1. This clonotype was sampled from a human donor with melanoma. CDR3 sequence reads: CASSSRQGSDTQYF. CDR3 sequence (DNA): TGTGCCAGCAGCTCCAGACAGGGCTCGGATACGCAGTATTTT. Together with reference TRBV7-6 and TRBJ2-3, the CDR3 gives the full variable domain: GAGVSQSPRYKVTKRGQDVALRCDPISGHVSLYWYRQALGQGPEFLTYFNYEAQQDKSGLPNDRFSAERPEGSISTLTIQRTEQRDSAMYRCASSSRQGSDTQYFGPGTRLTVL.